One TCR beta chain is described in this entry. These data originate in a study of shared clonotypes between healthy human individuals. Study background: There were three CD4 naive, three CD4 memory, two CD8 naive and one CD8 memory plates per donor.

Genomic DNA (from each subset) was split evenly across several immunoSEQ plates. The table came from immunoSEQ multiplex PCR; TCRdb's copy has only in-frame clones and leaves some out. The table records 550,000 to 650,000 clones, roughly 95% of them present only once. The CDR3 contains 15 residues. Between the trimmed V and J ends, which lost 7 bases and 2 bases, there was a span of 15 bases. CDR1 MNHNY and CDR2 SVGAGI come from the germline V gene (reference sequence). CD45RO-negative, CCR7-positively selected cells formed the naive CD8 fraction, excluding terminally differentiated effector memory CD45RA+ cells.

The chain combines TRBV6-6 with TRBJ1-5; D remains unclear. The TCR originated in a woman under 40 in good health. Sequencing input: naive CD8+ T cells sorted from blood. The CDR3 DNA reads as TGTGCCAGCAAGAACCTGGAGGGTGGCAATCAGCCCCAGCATTTT. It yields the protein CASKNLEGGNQPQHF.